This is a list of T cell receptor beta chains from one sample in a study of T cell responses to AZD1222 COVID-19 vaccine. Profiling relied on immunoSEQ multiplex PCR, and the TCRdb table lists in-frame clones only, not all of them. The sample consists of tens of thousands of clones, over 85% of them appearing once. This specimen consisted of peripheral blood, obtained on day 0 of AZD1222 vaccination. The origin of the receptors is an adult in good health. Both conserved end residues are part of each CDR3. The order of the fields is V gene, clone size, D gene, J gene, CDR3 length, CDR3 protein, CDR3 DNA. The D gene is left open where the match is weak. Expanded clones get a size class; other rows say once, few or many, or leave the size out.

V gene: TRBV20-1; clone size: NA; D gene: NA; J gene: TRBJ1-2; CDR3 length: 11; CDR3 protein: CSASAGSVYTF; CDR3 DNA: TGCAGTGCTAGCGCAGGGTCCGTCTACACCTTC
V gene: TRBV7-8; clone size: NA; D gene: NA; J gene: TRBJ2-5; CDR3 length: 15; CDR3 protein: CASSSRREREETQYF; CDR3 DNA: TGTGCCAGCAGCTCACGGAGGGAGCGGGAAGAGACCCAGTACTTC
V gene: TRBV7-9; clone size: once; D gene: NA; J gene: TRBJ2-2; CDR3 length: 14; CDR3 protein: CASSRDRVTGELFF; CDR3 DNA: TGTGCCAGCAGCCGAGACCGAGTCACCGGGGAGCTGTTTTTT
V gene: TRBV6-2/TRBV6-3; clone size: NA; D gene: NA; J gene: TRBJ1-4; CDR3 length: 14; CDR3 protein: CASSWMQENEKLFF; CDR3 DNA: TGTGCCAGCAGTTGGATGCAGGAGAATGAAAAACTGTTTTTT
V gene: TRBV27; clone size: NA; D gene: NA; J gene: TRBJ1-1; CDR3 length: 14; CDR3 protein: CASSLSGANTEAFF; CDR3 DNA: TGTGCCAGCAGTTTATCGGGGGCGAACACTGAAGCTTTCTTT
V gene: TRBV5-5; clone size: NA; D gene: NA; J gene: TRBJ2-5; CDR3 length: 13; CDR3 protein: CASSNGQQETQYF; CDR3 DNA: TGTGCCAGCAGCAACGGACAGCAAGAGACCCAGTACTTC
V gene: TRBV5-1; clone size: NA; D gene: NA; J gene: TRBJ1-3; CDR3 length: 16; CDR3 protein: CASSLGQFSAGNTIYF; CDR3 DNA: TGCGCCAGCAGCTTGGGACAGTTCTCGGCTGGAAACACCATATATTTT
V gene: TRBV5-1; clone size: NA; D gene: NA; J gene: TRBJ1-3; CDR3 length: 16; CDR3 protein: CASSLTGSLSGNTIYF; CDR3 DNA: TGCGCCAGCAGCTTAACAGGATCCCTCTCTGGAAACACCATATATTTT
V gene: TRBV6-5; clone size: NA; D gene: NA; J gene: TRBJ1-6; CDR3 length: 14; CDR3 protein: CASTPMGYNSPLHF; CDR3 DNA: TGTGCCAGCACCCCTATGGGGTATAATTCACCCCTCCACTTT
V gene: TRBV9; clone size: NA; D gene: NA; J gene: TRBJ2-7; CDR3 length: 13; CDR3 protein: CASSVATLSEQYF; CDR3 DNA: TGTGCCAGCAGCGTAGCTACGTTGAGTGAGCAGTACTTC
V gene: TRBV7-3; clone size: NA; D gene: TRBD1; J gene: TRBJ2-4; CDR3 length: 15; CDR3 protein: CASSDRGEAKNIQYF; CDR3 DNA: TGTGCCAGCAGCGACAGGGGGGAGGCCAAAAACATTCAGTACTTC
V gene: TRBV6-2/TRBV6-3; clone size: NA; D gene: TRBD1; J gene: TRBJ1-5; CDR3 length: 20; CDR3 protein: CASSYAENSRGWDSNQPQHF; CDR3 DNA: TGTGCCAGCAGTTATGCGGAGAACTCCAGGGGGTGGGATAGCAATCAGCCCCAGCATTTT
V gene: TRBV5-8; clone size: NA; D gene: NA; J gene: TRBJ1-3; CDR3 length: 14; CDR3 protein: CASSYRQVGDTIYF; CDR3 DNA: TGTGCCAGCAGCTATAGACAGGTTGGGGACACCATATATTTT
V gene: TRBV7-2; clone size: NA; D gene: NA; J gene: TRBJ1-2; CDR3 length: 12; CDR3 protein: CASSPGDYGYTF; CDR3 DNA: TGTGCCAGCAGCCCCGGGGACTATGGCTACACCTTC
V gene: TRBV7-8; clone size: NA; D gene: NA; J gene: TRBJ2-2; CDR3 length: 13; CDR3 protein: CASSLTHTGEMFF; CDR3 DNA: TGTGCCAGCAGCTTGACTCACACCGGGGAGATGTTTTTT
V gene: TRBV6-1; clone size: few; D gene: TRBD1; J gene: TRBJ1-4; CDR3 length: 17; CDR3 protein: CASSDRGWARGREKLFF; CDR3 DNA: TGTGCCAGCAGTGACCGGGGTTGGGCCAGGGGGCGGGAAAAACTGTTTTTT
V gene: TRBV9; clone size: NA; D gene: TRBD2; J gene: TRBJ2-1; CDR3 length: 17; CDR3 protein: CASSAGTSGRVGNEQFF; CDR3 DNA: TGTGCCAGCAGTGCCGGGACTAGCGGGAGGGTTGGCAATGAGCAGTTCTTC
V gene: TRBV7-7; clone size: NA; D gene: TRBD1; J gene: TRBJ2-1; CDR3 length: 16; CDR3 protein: CASSASGTGISPRQFF; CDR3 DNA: TGTGCCAGCAGCGCCTCCGGGACAGGGATCTCGCCGAGGCAGTTCTTC
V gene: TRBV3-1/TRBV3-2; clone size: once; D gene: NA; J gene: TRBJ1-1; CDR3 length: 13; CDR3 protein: CASSGASGTEAFF; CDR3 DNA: TGTGCCAGCAGCGGGGCATCAGGCACTGAAGCTTTCTTT
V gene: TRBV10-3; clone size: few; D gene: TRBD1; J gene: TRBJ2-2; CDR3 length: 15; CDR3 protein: CAISSRTGNTGELFF; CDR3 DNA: TGTGCCATATCTTCCAGGACAGGGAACACCGGGGAGCTGTTTTTT
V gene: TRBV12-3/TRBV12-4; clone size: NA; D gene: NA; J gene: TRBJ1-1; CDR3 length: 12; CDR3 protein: CASSLAGTEAFF; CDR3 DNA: TGTGCCAGCAGTTTAGCAGGAACTGAAGCTTTCTTT
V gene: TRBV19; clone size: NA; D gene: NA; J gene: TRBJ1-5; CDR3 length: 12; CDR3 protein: CASRDGRQPQHF; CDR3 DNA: TGTGCCAGTAGAGACGGAAGGCAGCCCCAGCATTTT
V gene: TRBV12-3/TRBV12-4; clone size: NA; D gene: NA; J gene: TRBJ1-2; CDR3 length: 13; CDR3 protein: CASSFIGQYGYTF; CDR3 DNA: TGTGCCAGCAGTTTCATAGGGCAATATGGCTACACCTTC
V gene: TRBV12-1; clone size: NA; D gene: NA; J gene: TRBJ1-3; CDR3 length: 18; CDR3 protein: CASSSPVRDRFSGNTIYF; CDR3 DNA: TGTGCCAGCAGCTCTCCCGTCAGGGACCGCTTCTCTGGAAACACCATATATTTT
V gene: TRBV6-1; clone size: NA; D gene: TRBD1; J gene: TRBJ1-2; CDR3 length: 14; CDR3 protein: CASSEGQGWNGYTF; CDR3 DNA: TGTGCCAGCAGTGAAGGACAGGGGTGGAATGGCTACACCTTC
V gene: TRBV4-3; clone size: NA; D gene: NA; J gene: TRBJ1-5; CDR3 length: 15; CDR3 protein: CASSQDWPPDQPQHF; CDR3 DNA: TGCGCCAGCAGCCAAGATTGGCCGCCTGACCAGCCCCAGCATTTT
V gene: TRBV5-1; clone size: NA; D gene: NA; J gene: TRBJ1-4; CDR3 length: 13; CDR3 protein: CASSKGTNEKLFF; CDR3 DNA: TGCGCCAGCAGCAAGGGAACTAATGAAAAACTGTTTTTT
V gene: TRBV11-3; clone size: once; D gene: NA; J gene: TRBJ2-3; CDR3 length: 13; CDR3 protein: CASSLLHADTQYF; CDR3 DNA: TGTGCCAGCAGCTTATTACACGCAGATACGCAGTATTTT
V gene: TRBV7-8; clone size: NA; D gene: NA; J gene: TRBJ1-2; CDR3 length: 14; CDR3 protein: CASSLKTVHGGYTF; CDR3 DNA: TGTGCCAGCAGCCTCAAGACAGTACACGGTGGCTACACCTTC
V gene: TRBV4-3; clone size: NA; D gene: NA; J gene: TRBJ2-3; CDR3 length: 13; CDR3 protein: CASSRSSTDTQYF; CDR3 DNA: TGCGCCAGCAGCCGCAGTAGCACAGATACGCAGTATTTT
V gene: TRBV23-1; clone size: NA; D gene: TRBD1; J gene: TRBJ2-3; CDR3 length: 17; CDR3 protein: CASSHLGTVLAWGTQYF; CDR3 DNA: TGCGCCAGCAGTCATCTGGGGACAGTTCTAGCTTGGGGTACGCAGTATTTT
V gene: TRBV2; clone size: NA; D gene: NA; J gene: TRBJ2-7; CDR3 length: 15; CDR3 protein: CASRVDTGLSYEQYF; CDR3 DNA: TGTGCCAGCAGAGTGGACACAGGCCTCTCCTACGAGCAGTACTTC
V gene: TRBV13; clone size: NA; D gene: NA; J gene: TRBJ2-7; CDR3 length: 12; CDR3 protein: CASSFRGYEQYF; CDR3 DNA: TGTGCCAGCAGCTTTCGGGGTTACGAGCAGTACTTC
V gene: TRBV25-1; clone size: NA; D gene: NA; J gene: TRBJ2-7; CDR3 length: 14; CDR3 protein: CASSDQTGGDEQYF; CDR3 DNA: TGTGCCAGCAGTGACCAGACTGGCGGAGACGAGCAGTACTTC
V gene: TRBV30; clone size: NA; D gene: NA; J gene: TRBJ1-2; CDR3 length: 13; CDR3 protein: CALHDRGGYGYTF; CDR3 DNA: TGTGCCCTACACGACCGCGGCGGCTATGGCTACACCTTC
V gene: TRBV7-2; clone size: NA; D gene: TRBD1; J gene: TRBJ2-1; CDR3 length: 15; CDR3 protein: CASSPGQGTYNEQFF; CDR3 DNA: TGTGCCAGCAGTCCTGGACAGGGCACCTACAATGAGCAGTTCTTC
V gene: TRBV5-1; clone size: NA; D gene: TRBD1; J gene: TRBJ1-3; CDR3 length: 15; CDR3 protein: CASSFDRGSGNTIYF; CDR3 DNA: TGCGCCAGCAGCTTTGACAGGGGCTCTGGAAACACCATATATTTT
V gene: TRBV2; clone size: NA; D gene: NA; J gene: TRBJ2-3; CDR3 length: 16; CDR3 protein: CASSAGEGDRTDTQYF; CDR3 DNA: TGTGCCAGCAGTGCGGGGGAGGGGGACCGCACAGATACGCAGTATTTT
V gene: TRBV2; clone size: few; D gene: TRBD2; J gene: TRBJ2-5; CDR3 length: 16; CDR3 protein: CASSEGSGGLFETQYF; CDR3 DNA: TGTGCCAGCAGTGAAGGTAGCGGGGGGCTGTTCGAGACCCAGTACTTC
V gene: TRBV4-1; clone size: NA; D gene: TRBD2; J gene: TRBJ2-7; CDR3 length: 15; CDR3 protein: CASSRTLAGTYEQYF; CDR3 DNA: TGCGCCAGCAGCCGTACTCTAGCGGGGACATACGAGCAGTACTTC
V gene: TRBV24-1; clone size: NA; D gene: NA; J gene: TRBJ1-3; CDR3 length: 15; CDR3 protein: CATSSAGDSGNTIYF; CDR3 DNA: TGTGCCACCAGTTCGGCAGGCGACTCTGGAAACACCATATATTTT
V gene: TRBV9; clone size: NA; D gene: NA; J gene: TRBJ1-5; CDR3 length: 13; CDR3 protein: CASSPGPNQPQHF; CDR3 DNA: TGTGCCAGCAGCCCGGGGCCCAATCAGCCCCAGCATTTT
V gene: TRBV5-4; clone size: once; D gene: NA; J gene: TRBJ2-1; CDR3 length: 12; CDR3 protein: CASSSPGQEQFF; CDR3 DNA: TGTGCCAGCAGCTCACCGGGACAAGAGCAGTTCTTC
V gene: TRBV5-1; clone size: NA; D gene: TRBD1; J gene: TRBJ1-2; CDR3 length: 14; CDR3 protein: CASSLGDRDYGYTF; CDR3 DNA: TGCGCCAGCAGCTTGGGAGACAGGGACTATGGCTACACCTTC
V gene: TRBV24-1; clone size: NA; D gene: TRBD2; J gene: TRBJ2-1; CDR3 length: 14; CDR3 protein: CATSDTSGNNEQFF; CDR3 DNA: TGTGCCACCAGTGATACTAGCGGTAACAATGAGCAGTTCTTC
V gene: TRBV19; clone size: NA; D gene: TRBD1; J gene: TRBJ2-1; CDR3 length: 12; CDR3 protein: CASSMTGGQQFF; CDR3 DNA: TGTGCCAGTAGCATGACAGGGGGCCAGCAGTTCTTC
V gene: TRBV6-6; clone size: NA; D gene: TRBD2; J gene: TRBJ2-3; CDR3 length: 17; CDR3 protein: CASSPSQLAGVGDTQYF; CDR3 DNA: TGTGCCAGCAGTCCCTCCCAACTAGCGGGAGTCGGAGATACGCAGTATTTT
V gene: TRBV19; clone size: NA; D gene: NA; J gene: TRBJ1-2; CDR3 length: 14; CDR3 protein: CASSMGLEDYGYTF; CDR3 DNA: TGTGCCAGTAGTATGGGTCTCGAGGACTATGGCTACACCTTC
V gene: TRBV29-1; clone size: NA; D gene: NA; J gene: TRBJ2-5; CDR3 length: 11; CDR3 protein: CSVVPEETQYF; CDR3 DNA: TGCAGCGTTGTTCCGGAAGAGACCCAGTACTTC
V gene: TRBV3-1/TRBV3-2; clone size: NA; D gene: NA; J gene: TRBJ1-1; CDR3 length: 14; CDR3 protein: CASSQGGRGTEAFF; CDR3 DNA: TGTGCCAGCAGCCAAGGAGGCAGGGGCACTGAAGCTTTCTTT
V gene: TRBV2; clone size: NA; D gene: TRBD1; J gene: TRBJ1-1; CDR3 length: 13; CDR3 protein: CASSDRGYTEAFF; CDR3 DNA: TGTGCCAGCAGTGACAGGGGGTACACTGAAGCTTTCTTT
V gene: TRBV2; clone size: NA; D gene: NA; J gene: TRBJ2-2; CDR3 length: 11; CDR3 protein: CASRTTGELFF; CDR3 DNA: TGTGCCAGCAGGACTACCGGGGAGCTGTTTTTT
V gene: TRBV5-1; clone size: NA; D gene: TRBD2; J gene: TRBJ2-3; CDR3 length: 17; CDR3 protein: CASSSGGRTRSTDTQYF; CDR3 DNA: TGCGCCAGCAGCTCGGGGGGGCGGACACGCAGCACAGATACGCAGTATTTT
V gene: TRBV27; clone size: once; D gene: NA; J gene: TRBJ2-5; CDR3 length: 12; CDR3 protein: CASSFWGETQYF; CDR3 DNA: TGTGCCAGCAGTTTCTGGGGAGAGACCCAGTACTTC